This T cell receptor (beta chain) was obtained from a study of human T cells and chemical hapten exposure. This clonotype came up a few times. TCRdb itself ran the RACE reads through MiXCR, one entry per CDR3 protein. The table has 95,000 to 150,000 distinct CDR3 sequences, 10% to 12% seen once; the top ten hold over 2%. Time point: patch test 3, about 24 weeks after DPC sensitization. The treatment here: therapeutic diphenylcyclopropenone sensitization with weekly scalp DPC. CDR1 SGHTA and CDR2 FQGNSA come from the germline V gene. The V end was cut by 1 base, the J end by 0 bases, with 10 bases between. This CDR3 spans 16 amino acids.

The gene calls are TRBV7-2 and TRBJ1-5; the D is unclear. The sequence came from a woman aged 50 to 65 with alopecia areata. Some clones in this sample may be carry-over from other donors' samples. Sample: whole blood, taken in connection with sensitization to the hapten diphenylcyclopropenone (DPC). DNA for the CDR3: TGTGCCAGCAGCTTAGGGGCAGGCCCTAGCAATCAGCCCCAGCATTTT. Translation: CASSLGAGPSNQPQHF.